This is a list of T cell receptor beta chains from one sample in a study of T cells in tumors after PD-1 blockade. Sequencing was performed with immunoSEQ multiplex PCR; in TCRdb, only in-frame clones are kept and a portion is missing. The sample holds approximately 19,000 clones; over 75% are singletons and the top ten take roughly 25%. Source: PBMCs, taken after anti-PD-1 therapy. The receptors come from a human donor with advanced basal cell or squamous cell carcinoma (not recorded which). CDR3s leave out the opening cysteine and the closing phenylalanine or tryptophan.

CDR3 protein,J gene,V gene
ASSRGSGGAAGYEQF,TRBJ2-1,TRBV3-1/TRBV3-2
ASRHRGHTGELF,TRBJ2-2,TRBV6-5
ASSLDVQGYT,TRBJ1-2,TRBV7-9
ATSDNDDRSAGDTQY,TRBJ2-3,TRBV24-1
ASSQGRNTEAF,TRBJ1-1,TRBV14
ASSSGQENTEAF,TRBJ1-1,TRBV5-4
ASSPGQGGTEAF,TRBJ1-1,TRBV6-5
ASSQVEGQIQY,TRBJ2-4,TRBV23-1
ASSYGSSYNEQF,TRBJ2-1,TRBV18
ASSPVSVYNEQF,TRBJ2-1,TRBV5-1
ASSGSVRNQPQH,TRBJ1-5,TRBV2
ASSQTIAGPGF,TRBJ2-1,TRBV3-1/TRBV3-2
AISADGLREQY,TRBJ2-7,TRBV10-3
ATTLDNSVYNEQF,TRBJ2-1,TRBV19
ASSLVSINEKLF,TRBJ1-4,TRBV5-5
ATSDYPGPETQY,TRBJ2-5,TRBV24-1
ASSFLDRGLNEQF,TRBJ2-1,TRBV5-1
ASSQDSYEQY,TRBJ2-7,TRBV14
ASSQRDLETQY,TRBJ2-5,TRBV3-1/TRBV3-2